One and the same sample provided the 4 T cell receptor beta chains below, sequenced in a study of cytomegalovirus exposure and HLA in healthy donors (dated by TCRdb to about 2017). Library prep was done by the immunoSEQ multiplex PCR assay. TCRdb obtained this table from immuneACCESS and retained in-frame rearrangements with V and J assigned. These tables miss some clones; where compared with another copy, unresolved V genes account for less than half of the shortfall, and the remainder is unexplained. The table for this sample lists about 98,000 clones; roughly 87% of them were counted only once. Of the sample, about 6.5% falls within the top ten clones. Sequences were obtained from PBMCs. These receptor sequences come from a man younger than 35 in good health and CMV-seropositive.

The V gene is TRBV7-9, the J gene TRBJ2-7, with TRBD2 matching over 11 bases. Germline lookup yields CDR1 SEHNR and CDR2 FQNEAQ (reference sequence). V lost 5 bases, J lost 4 bases, and 19 bases stayed unmatched. This CDR3 has 19 amino acids. CDR3 sequence: CASSPKGGLAGGTRYEQYF. In DNA form, the CDR3 reads TGTGCCAGCAGCCCGAAAGGTGGGCTAGCGGGAGGAACACGTTACGAGCAGTACTTC.

This clone has more than one count but fewer than ten. The chain combines TRBV11-2 with TRBJ2-5; 13 bases agree with TRBD2. The ends lost 0 bases at V and 5 bases at J; junction bases unmatched: 12. The CDR3 runs 19 residues. Germline V lookup: CDR1 SGHAT, CDR2 FQNNGV. CDR3 sequence reads: CASSLDSRLAGGTMETQYF. CDR3 sequence (DNA): TGTGCCAGCAGCTTAGATTCTCGACTAGCGGGAGGAACCATGGAGACCCAGTACTTC.

The rearrangement links TRBV7-3 to TRBJ2-1; 8 nucleotides match TRBD2. The V gene's germline CDR1 is SGHTA and CDR2 FQGTGA. The V segment lost 2 bases and the J segment 7 bases; nucleotides outside the gene matches: 7. The CDR3 sequence is 15 residues long. The CDR3 reads CASSLGAGGRNEQFF. CDR3 DNA: TGTGCCAGCAGCTTAGGGGCGGGAGGAAGAAATGAGCAGTTCTTC.

The genes are TRBV6-6 and TRBJ2-3, with TRBD2 identical over 14 bases. J gave up 2 bases and V 4 bases, and 2 bases lay outside the gene matches. CDR1 and CDR2 from the germline V gene are MNHNY and SVGAGI (reference sequence). The CDR3 sequence is 16 residues long. Here the CDR3 DNA reads TGTGCCAGCAGTTGGACTAGCGGGAGGACCACAGATACGCAGTATTTT. Translated: CASSWTSGRTTDTQYF.